The sequence of this T cell receptor (beta chain) was determined in a study of blood T cells in healthy people across ages. Looking at the study overall: The template switching approach captured approximately one barcoded beta molecule for every two T cells.

Primed by a sample-barcoded 5' primer and a J-beta primer mix, a second PCR proceeded for about 6 to 12 cycles. Every cDNA molecule bore a tag from a template-switch adaptor containing 12 random nucleotides. TCRdb reprocessed the 5' RACE reads via MiXCR and lists one record per CDR3 protein. This sample has roughly 800,000 distinct CDR3 sequences, with around 34% found just once. The extraction recovered at least 5 micrograms of total RNA per sample. This clonotype was found once. Its antigen is not known. The CDR3 has 15 residues. After removal of 5 bases from V and 13 bases from J, the junction contained 10 bases not matched to a gene. Study-wide results and limits: More naive CD4+ cells and higher diversity marked long-lived donors relative to aged donors.

The TCR comes from a man between 18 and 29 years old in good health. The chain joins TRBV12-3 or TRBV12-4 to TRBJ2-1; 14 bases are a match to TRBD2. The sample taken for sequencing was blood. The CDR3 DNA sequence: TGTGCCAGCAGTAGGACTAGCGGGGGGCCAGGGACCCAGTTCTTC. Its protein product is CASSRTSGGPGTQFF.